This TCR beta chain was recorded in a study of T-cell reconstitution after alpha-beta-depleted transplantation in children. Study results and limitations: T-cell counts and diversity at one year following transplant were attributed mainly to newly produced T cells. As was reported, about two months after transplant, alpha-beta T cells came from several hundred expanded graft clones.

The TCRbeta library incorporated unique molecular identifiers. One entry per CDR3 protein, called by TCRdb with MiXCR from the PCR reads. The sample lists 500,000 to 650,000 distinct CDR3 sequences, around 13% seen once, with approximately 2% in the top ten. In regard to this clonotype: Its antigen is unidentified.

CDR1 SGHVS and CDR2 FQNEAQ come from the germline V gene. The V gene lost 5 bases and the J gene lost 1 base, with 12 bases spanning the gap. The CDR3 has 14 amino acids. This receptor was identified in a male patient between 5 and 17 years old who had a stem cell transplant for acute myeloid leukemia, so the T cells may come from the graft donor. The gene calls are TRBV7-8 and TRBJ2-7; perhaps TRBD1 as D (5 bases). This specimen consisted of PBMCs, mostly from graft donor cells, obtained 360 days after TCRalphabeta/CD19-depleted stem cell transplant. The CDR3 sequence is CASSRPDKSYEQYF. The CDR3 bases are TGTGCCAGCAGCCGACCGGACAAGTCCTACGAGCAGTACTTC.